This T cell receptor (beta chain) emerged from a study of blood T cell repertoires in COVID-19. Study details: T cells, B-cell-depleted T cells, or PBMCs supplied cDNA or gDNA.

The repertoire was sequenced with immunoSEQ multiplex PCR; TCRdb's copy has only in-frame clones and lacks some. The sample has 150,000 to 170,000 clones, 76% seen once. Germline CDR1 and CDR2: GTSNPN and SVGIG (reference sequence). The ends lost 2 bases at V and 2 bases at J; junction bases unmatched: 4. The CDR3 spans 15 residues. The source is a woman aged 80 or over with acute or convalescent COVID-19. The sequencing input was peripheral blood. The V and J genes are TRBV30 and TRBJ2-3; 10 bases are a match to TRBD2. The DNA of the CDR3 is TGTGCCTGGAGTATAGCGGGGGGTTTCACAGATACGCAGTATTTT. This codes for CAWSIAGGFTDTQYF. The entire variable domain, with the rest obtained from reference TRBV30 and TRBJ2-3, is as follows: SQTIHQWPATLVQPVGSPLSLECTVEGTSNPNLYWYRQAAGRGLQLLFYSVGIGQISSEVPQNLSASRPQDRQFILSSKKLLLSDSGFYLCAWSIAGGFTDTQYFGPGTRLTVL.